Listed below are T cell receptor beta chains from one sample, sequenced in a study of cytomegalovirus exposure and HLA in healthy donors. Sequenced by immunoSEQ multiplex PCR; TCRdb stores in-frame clones only, minus some. The data contain about 120,000 clones, approximately 80% of them singletons. Sample: PBMCs. These receptors all come from a man between 18 and 29 years old in good health and CMV-seronegative. Both conserved end residues are trimmed from each CDR3.

v_call	cdr3_aa
TRBV5-1	ASSFYSAADIQY
TRBV6-5	ASSSTGVSTEAF
TRBV6-7	ASSYTSGQSRGNTEAF
TRBV28	ASKVGSTEAF
TRBV30	AWESGTVYEQY
TRBV7-2	ASSLGQGVPPLH
TRBV19	ASGYGNTGELF
TRBV7-3	ASSQGGPRETQY
TRBV28	ASSPGQGHNYGYT
TRBV19	ASSLGAGVSYNEQF
TRBV10-3	AIRGPGDLNEQY
TRBV7-2	ASSLGRTGTDTQY
TRBV10-3	AISDRGISYEQY
TRBV7-2	ASSLALAGENIQY
TRBV28	ASSFPTGRDVYEQY
TRBV5-4	ASSIAGVPSTEAF
TRBV2	AGRQGFGGSQETQY
TRBV29-1	SALSGIYTGELF
TRBV7-2	ASSLGPGLYYEQY
TRBV5-1	ASSPSTRAGVGYNEQF
TRBV9	ASSVARLATAEQF
TRBV27	ASSWSSYNSPLH
TRBV27	ASSLSIGVAGYSNQPQH
TRBV7-9	ASSPLAVSSYNEQF
TRBV6-6	ASSEYSEAF
TRBV30	AWSGVAGVSYEQY